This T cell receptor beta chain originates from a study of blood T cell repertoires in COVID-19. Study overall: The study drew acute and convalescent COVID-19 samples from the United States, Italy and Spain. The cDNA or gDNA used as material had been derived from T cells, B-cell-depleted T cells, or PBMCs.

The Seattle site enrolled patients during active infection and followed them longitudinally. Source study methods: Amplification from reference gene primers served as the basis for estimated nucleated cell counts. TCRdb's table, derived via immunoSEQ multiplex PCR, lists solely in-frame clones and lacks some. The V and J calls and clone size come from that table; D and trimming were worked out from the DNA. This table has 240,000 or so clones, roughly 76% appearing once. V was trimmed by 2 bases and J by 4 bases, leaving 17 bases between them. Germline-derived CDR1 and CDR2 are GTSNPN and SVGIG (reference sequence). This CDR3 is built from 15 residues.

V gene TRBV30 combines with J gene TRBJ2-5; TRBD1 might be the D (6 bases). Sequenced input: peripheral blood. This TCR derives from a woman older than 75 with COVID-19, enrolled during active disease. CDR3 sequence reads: CAWSPQPTGIETQYF. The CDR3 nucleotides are TGTGCCTGGAGTCCCCAACCAACAGGGATAGAGACCCAGTACTTC.